Included here is one T cell receptor beta chain sequence, with context. V gave up 2 bases and J gave up 0 bases; unmatched junction bases: 11. Germline assignment: CDR1 MGHDK and CDR2 SYGVNS. The CDR3 has 18 residues. Using immunoSEQ multiplex PCR, the repertoire was profiled, and TCRdb retains in-frame clones only, with some absent. The sample lists approximately 99,000 clones, about 63% occurring once. The data were obtained in a study of shared clonotypes between healthy human individuals. In the study overall: Ranging from 18 to 49 in age, donors were a couple of women and three men.

The TCR originated in a woman in her twenties or thirties in good health. The specimen was memory CD8+ T cells sorted from blood. This sample's subset: CD45RO+ cells pooled with CCR7-negative TemRA cells. The V and J genes are TRBV25-1 and TRBJ2-7; 9 bases map to TRBD2. The CDR3 is CASSEVRLADKSSYEQYF. In DNA, the CDR3 is TGTGCCAGCAGTGAAGTAAGACTAGCGGACAAGAGCTCCTACGAGCAGTACTTC.